Presented here are 5 T cell receptor beta chains from one specimen sequenced in a study of T cells in localized non-small cell lung cancer. Measured with immunoSEQ multiplex PCR; TCRdb has only the in-frame clones, and not every one. This sample yields over 45,000 clones, of which about 90% are seen a single time; roughly 21% belongs to the top ten. The material sequenced was peripheral blood, taken before any cancer treatment. The receptors originated from a man aged 40 to 69 with stage I squamous cell lung carcinoma.

The rearrangement uses TRBV27 and TRBJ1-6; D is ambiguous. The CDR3 spans 12 residues. The germline CDR1 and CDR2 sequences are MNHEY and SMNVEV (reference sequence). V was cut by 3 bases and J by 9 bases, with 6 bases left in between. In nucleotides, the CDR3 is TGTGCCAGCAGTTTGAACCGTTCACCCCTCCACTTT. Translated, it gives CASSLNRSPLHF.

The rearrangement joins TRBV2 to TRBJ1-1; no clear D. This CDR3 spans 13 amino acids. Germline loops: CDR1 SNHLY, CDR2 FYNNEI. The V end lost 4 bases, the J end lost 0 bases, and 6 bases lay between the germline ends. As DNA, the CDR3 is TGTGCCAGCAGTGTATCCCTGAACACTGAAGCTTTCTTT. Encoded protein: CASSVSLNTEAFF.

The chain couples TRBV11-3 to TRBJ2-1, with 8 positions matching TRBD2. The germline CDR1 and CDR2 sequences are SGHNT and YENEEA. CDR3 length: 15 residues. The junction had 1 base not matched to a gene; V was cut back by 0 bases and J by 3 bases. Written as DNA, the CDR3 is TGTGCCAGCAGCTTAGAGAGCGGGAGCTACAATGAGCAGTTCTTC. Its protein product is CASSLESGSYNEQFF.

The sample holds one count of this clone. The CDR3: CAISPTDSSTDTQYF. As DNA, the CDR3 is TGTGCCATCAGCCCGACAGATTCTAGCACAGATACGCAGTATTTT. The rearrangement uses TRBV10-3 and TRBJ2-3; D is perhaps TRBD1 (5 bases). The CDR3 extends over 15 amino acids. V shed 6 bases and J shed 0 bases, with 13 bases lying between them. CDR1 and CDR2 (germline): ENHRY, SYGVKD.

This chain uses TRBV11-1 with TRBJ2-7; possible D gene TRBD2, 6 bases. Germline assignment: CDR1 SGHAT and CDR2 FQDESV (reference sequence). Trimming took 5 bases from V and 5 from J, leaving 19 bases between them. There are 15 residues in the CDR3. The CDR3 loop reads CASSPTGGFIHEQYF. DNA of the CDR3: TGTGCCAGCAGCCCAACCGGGGGTTTTATACACGAGCAGTACTTC.